This TCR beta chain was sequenced during a study of OX40 agonist ivuxolimab in advanced cancers. Study results and limitations: At 0.1-3.0 mg/kg, partial responders had clonal expansion among the lowest observed. The mean number of expanded clones was higher in CD8+ T cells than in CD4+.

V dropped 1 base and J dropped 5 bases, with 8 bases sitting between them. CDR3 length equals 13 residues. Germline V gene data show CDR1 as MNHEY and CDR2 as SVGAGI. Of note for this clone: The antigen is not known.

Assay used: immunoSEQ multiplex PCR; TCRdb lists only in-frame clones, some missing. The data contain approximately 82,000 clones, approximately 95% of them singletons. This sequence joins TRBV6-5 and TRBJ1-2; D uncertain. The receptor was isolated from an adult with an advanced solid tumor such as melanoma, head and neck, liver or kidney cancer. Sample: CD4+ or CD8+ T cells sorted from blood, taken in a trial of the OX40 agonist ivuxolimab. CDR3: CASSYWTAYGYTF. CDR3 sequence (DNA): TGTGCCAGCAGTTACTGGACCGCTTATGGCTACACCTTC.